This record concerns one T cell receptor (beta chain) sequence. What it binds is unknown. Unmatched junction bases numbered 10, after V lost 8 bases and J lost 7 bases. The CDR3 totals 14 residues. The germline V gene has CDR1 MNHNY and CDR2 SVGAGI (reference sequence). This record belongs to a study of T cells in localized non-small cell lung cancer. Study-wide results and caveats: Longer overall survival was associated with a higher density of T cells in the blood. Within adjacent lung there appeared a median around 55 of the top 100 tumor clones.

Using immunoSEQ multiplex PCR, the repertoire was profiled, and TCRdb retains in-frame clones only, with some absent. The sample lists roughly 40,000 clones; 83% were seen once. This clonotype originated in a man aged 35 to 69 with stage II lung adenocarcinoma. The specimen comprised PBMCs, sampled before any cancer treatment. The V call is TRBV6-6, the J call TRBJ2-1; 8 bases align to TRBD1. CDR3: CASGTTGVRNEQFF. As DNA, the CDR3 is TGTGCCAGCGGTACGACAGGGGTGAGGAATGAGCAGTTCTTC.